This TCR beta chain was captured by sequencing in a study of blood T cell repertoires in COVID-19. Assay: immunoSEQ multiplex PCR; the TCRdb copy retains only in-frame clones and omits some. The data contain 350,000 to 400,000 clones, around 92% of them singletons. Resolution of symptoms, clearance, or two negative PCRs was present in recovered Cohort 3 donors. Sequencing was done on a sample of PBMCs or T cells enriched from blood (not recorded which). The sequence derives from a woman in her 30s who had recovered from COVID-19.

This chain's CDR3 is CASSLVVGGLQETQYF. The DNA for the CDR3 is TGTGCCAGCAGCTTAGTAGTGGGAGGGCTCCAAGAGACCCAGTACTTC. This chain joins TRBV7-9 and TRBJ2-5; 7 bases agree with TRBD2. Germline V CDR1 and CDR2: SEHNR, FQNEAQ (reference sequence). The CDR3 is made up of 16 amino acids. J was trimmed by 1 base and V by 1 base; bases with no gene match: 6.